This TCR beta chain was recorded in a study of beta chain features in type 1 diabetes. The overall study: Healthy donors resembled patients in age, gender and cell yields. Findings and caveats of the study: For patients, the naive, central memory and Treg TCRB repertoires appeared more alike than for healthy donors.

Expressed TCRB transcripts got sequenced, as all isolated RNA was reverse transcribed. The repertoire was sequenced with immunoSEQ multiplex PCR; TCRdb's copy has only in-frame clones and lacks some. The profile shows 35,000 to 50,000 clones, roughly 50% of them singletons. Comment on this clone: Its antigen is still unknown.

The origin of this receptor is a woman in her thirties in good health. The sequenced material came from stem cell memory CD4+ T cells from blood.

The CDR3 DNA sequence: TGCGCCAGTAGACCTATCGAGGCCTACGAGCAGTACTTC. Protein product: CASRPIEAYEQYF. The chain has TRBV5-1 and TRBJ2-7; D is undetermined. Trimming shortened V by 8 bases and J by 2 bases, and 14 bases separated the two germline ends. The CDR3 extends over 13 amino acids. CDR1 SGHRS and CDR2 YFSETQ come from the germline V gene.